This TCR beta chain derives from a study of blood T cell repertoires in COVID-19. A single count supports this clone. Some clones are missing from TCRdb's copy, which holds only in-frame ones; the method was immunoSEQ multiplex PCR. The sample carries roughly 300,000 clones, under 90% recorded once. This CDR3 comprises 12 residues. V lost 3 bases to trimming and J lost 7 bases, with 7 bases between them. Germline assignment: CDR1 ENHRY and CDR2 SYGVKD. The chain employs TRBV10-3 and TRBJ1-5; D remains unclear. Sequencing was carried out using peripheral blood. The source is a woman between 45 and 65 years old who had recovered from COVID-19. CDR3 residues: CAISDSSQPQHF. CDR3 sequence (DNA): TGTGCCATCAGTGATTCAAGCCAGCCCCAGCATTTT.